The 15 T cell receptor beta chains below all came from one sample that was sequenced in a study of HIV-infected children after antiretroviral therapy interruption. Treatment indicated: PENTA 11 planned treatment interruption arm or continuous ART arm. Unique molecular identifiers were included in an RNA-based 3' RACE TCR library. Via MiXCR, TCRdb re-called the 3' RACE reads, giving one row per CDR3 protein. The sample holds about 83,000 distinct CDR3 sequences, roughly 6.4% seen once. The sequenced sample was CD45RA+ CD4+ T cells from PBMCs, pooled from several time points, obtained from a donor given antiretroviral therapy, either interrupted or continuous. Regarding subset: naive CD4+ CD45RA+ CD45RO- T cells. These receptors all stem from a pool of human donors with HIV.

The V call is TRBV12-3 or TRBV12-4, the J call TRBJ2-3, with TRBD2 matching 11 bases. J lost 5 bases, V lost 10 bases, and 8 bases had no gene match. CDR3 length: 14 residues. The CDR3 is CATRSGRAVDTQYF. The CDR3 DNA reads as TGTGCCACCCGTAGCGGGAGGGCGGTAGATACGCAGTATTTT.

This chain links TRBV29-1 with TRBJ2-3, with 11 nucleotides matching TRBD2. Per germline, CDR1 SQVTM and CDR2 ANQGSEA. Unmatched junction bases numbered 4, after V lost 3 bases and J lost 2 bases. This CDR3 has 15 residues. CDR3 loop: CSVERLAGTTDTQYF. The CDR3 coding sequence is TGCAGCGTTGAGAGACTAGCGGGAACCACAGATACGCAGTATTTT.

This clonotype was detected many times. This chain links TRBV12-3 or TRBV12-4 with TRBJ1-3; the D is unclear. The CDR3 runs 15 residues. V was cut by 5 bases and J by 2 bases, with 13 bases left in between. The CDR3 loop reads CASSPDRDPGNTIYF. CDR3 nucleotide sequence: TGTGCCAGCAGTCCCGACCGGGATCCTGGAAACACCATATATTTT.

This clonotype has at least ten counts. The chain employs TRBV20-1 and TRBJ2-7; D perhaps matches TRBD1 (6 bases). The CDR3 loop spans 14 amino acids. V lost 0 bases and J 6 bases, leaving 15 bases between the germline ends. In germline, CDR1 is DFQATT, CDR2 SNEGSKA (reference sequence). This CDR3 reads CSARDARGKGEQYF. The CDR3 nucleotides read TGCAGTGCTAGAGATGCCAGGGGAAAAGGCGAGCAGTACTTC.

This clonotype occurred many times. The CDR3 region has the DNA TGTGCCAGCAGCTTAAACAGGGACAACGAAGCTTTCTTT. Amino acids: CASSLNRDNEAFF. The chain links TRBV11-3 to TRBJ1-1, with a tentative D call TRBD1 (6 bases). Germline values: CDR1 SGHNT, CDR2 YENEEA. CDR3 length equals 13 residues. V dropped 2 bases and J dropped 8 bases, with 12 bases sitting between them.

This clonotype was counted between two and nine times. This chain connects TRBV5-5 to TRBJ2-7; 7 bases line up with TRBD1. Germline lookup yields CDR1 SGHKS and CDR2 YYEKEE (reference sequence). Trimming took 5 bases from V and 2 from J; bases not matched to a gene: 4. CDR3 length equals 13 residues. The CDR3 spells CASRSGTAYEQYF. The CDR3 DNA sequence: TGTGCCAGCAGATCCGGGACAGCCTACGAGCAGTACTTC.

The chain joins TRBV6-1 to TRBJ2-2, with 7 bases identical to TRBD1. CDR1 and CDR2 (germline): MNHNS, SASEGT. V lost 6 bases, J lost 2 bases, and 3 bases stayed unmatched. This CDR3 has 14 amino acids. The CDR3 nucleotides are TGTGCCAGCAGACGGGACAGAAACACCGGGGAGCTGTTTTTT. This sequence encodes CASRRDRNTGELFF.

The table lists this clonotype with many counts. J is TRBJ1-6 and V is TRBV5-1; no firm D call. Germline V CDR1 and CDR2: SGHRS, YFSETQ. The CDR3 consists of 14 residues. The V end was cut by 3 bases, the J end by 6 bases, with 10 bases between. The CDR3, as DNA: TGCGCCAGCAGCTCAGACACCTTTAATTCACCCCTCCACTTT. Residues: CASSSDTFNSPLHF.

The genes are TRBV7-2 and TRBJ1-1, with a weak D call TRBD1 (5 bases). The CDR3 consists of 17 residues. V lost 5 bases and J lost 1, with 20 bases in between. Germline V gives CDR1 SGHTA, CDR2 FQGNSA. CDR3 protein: CASSPPRGGSRNTEAFF. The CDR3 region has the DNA TGTGCCAGCAGCCCCCCACGCGGGGGAAGTAGGAACACTGAAGCTTTCTTT.

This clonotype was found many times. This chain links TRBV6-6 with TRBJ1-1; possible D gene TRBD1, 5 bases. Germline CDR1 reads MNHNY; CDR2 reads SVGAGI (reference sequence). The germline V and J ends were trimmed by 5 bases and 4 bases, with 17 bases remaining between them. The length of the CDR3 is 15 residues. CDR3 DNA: TGTGCCAGCAGTGGCTGGGACTCGGGCGGCACTGAAGCTTTCTTT. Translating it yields CASSGWDSGGTEAFF.

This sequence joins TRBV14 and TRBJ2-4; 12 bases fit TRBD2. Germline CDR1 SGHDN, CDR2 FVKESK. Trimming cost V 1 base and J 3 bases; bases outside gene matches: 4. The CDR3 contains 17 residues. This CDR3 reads CASSQGLAGVGKNIQYF. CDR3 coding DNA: TGTGCCAGCAGCCAAGGACTAGCGGGAGTGGGCAAAAACATTCAGTACTTC.

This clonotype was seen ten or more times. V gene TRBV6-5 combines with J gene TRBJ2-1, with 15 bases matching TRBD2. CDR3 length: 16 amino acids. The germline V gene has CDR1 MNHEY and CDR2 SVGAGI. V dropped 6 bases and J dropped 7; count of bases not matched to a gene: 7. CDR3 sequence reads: CASRLGLAGGWNEQFF. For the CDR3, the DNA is TGTGCCAGCAGACTGGGACTAGCGGGAGGCTGGAATGAGCAGTTCTTC.

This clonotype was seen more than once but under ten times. DNA of the CDR3: TGCGCCAGCAGCAGGAGACATGACTCCTACAATGAGCAGTTCTTC. Amino acids: CASSRRHDSYNEQFF. The chain recombines TRBV5-1 with TRBJ2-1; no firm D call. The germline V and J ends were trimmed by 4 bases and 0 bases, with 11 bases remaining between them. CDR1 and CDR2 from the germline V gene are SGHRS and YFSETQ. This CDR3 has 15 amino acids.

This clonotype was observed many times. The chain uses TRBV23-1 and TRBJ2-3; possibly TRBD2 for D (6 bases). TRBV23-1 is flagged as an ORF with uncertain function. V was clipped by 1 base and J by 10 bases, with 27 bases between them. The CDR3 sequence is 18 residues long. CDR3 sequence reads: CASSQFRIDGDLTPPQYF. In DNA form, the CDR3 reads TGCGCCAGCAGTCAATTCAGAATTGATGGGGACTTGACCCCACCGCAGTATTTT.

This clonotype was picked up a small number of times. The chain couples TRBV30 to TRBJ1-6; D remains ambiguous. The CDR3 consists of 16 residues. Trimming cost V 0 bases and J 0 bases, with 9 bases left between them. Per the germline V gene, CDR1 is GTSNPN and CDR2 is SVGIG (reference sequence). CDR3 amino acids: CAWSVGWSSYNSPLHF. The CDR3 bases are TGTGCCTGGAGTGTAGGGTGGAGCTCCTATAATTCACCCCTCCACTTT.